This entry describes one TCR beta chain. In the original analysis: Amplifying reference gene primers gave estimates of nucleated cell counts. The repertoire was sequenced with immunoSEQ multiplex PCR; TCRdb's copy has only in-frame clones and lacks some. V and J calls and clone size are those listed in that table; D and trimming were worked out from the DNA. Of fewer than 250,000 clones listed, about four fifths are singletons. These data belong to a study of blood T cell repertoires in COVID-19. Study at large: COVID-19 samples collected from the United States, Italy and Spain covered acute and convalescent phases. Sample material is recorded as cDNA or gDNA derived from T cells, B-cell-depleted T cells, or PBMCs.

Per the germline V gene, CDR1 is SGHTA and CDR2 is FQGNSA. This CDR3 is 15 amino acids long. J lost 1 base, V lost 8 bases, and 8 bases had no gene match. The chain carries TRBV7-2 and TRBJ2-3; TRBD2 agrees at 8 bases. The TCR sequence derives from a woman aged 35 to 49 with active or convalescent COVID-19. Sequenced: peripheral blood. The CDR3 loop reads CASREGGARTDTQYF. The CDR3 bases are TGTGCCAGCCGGGAGGGGGGGGCCCGCACAGATACGCAGTATTTT.